These 30 T cell receptor beta chains were all obtained from the same sample, sequenced in a study of shared clonotypes between healthy human individuals. This table comes from immunoSEQ multiplex PCR, and its TCRdb copy is limited to in-frame clones, with some not included. The sample contains about 2.1 million clones, about 92% of which appear only once. Positive CCR7 selection of CD45RO-negative cells yielded the naive CD8 cells, and terminally differentiated effector memory CD45RA+ cells were excluded. Material: naive CD8+ T cells from PBMCs. These receptors were obtained from a young man in good health. Some clones in this sample may be carry-over from other donors' samples.

For this clone: The identical CDR3 is also encoded by other nucleotide sequences in the sample. The chain carries TRBV27 and TRBJ2-1; possible D gene TRBD1, 6 bases. CDR1 and CDR2 from the germline V gene are MNHEY and SMNVEV (reference sequence). Trimming took off 2 bases at V and 0 bases at J, with 8 bases between the two ends. This CDR3 is built from 15 residues. The CDR3 region has the DNA TGTGCCAGCAGTTTAGGGGGCAACTCCTACAATGAGCAGTTCTTC. As protein: CASSLGGNSYNEQFF.

This chain uses TRBV9 with TRBJ1-2; D is ambiguous. This CDR3 has 15 amino acids. The germline gives CDR1 SGDLS, CDR2 YYNGEE. V gave up 2 bases and J gave up 6 bases, with 17 bases separating them. The CDR3 here is CASSVTGPGKDGYTF. The CDR3 DNA follows: TGTGCCAGCAGCGTTACCGGGCCGGGGAAGGATGGCTACACCTTC.

This chain joins TRBV9 and TRBJ2-5; no definite D call. V was shortened by 0 bases and J by 2 bases, with 14 bases between the two germline ends. Germline V lookup: CDR1 SGDLS, CDR2 YYNGEE. The CDR3 consists of 16 residues. This CDR3 is CASSVGLGGLQETQYF. CDR3 nucleotides: TGTGCCAGCAGCGTAGGTTTAGGTGGTCTGCAAGAGACCCAGTACTTC. The full variable domain, with the rest looked up from reference TRBV9 and TRBJ2-5, is DSGVTQTPKHLITATGQRVTLRCSPRSGDLSVYWYQQSLDQGLQFLIQYYNGEERAKGNILERFSAQQFPDLHSELNLSSLELGDSALYFCASSVGLGGLQETQYFGPGTRLLVL.

This clone appeared once. The V gene is TRBV11-2, the J gene TRBJ1-1, with a weak D call TRBD1 (6 bases). Germline V gene data show CDR1 as SGHAT and CDR2 as FQNNGV. This CDR3 has 14 residues. The V end lost 4 bases, the J end lost 4 bases, and 13 bases lay between the germline ends. This CDR3 is CASSSSARGTEAFF. The CDR3 DNA reads as TGTGCCAGCAGCTCCTCGGCCAGGGGCACTGAAGCTTTCTTT.

On this clone: This sample also contains other DNA sequences that code for the same CDR3. The rearrangement joins TRBV5-1 to TRBJ2-7, with TRBD1 identical over 8 bases. The germline CDR1 and CDR2 sequences are SGHRS and YFSETQ. V shed 4 bases, J shed 0 bases, and the junction held 6 bases outside the gene matches. The CDR3 is 15 residues long. CDR3 in amino acids: CASSPWTGSSYEQYF. The CDR3 DNA reads as TGCGCCAGCAGCCCATGGACAGGGTCCTCCTACGAGCAGTACTTC.

This chain connects TRBV13 to TRBJ2-7, with D maybe TRBD1 (8 bases). With 5 bases removed from V and 3 bases from J, the gap between germline ends came to 17 bases. The CDR3 has 15 residues. Germline V gene data show CDR1 as PRHDT and CDR2 as FYEKMQ (reference sequence). The CDR3 sequence: CASSNTGGDYYEQYF. DNA of the CDR3: TGTGCCAGCAGCAATACAGGGGGGGATTACTACGAGCAGTACTTC.

The chain combines TRBV29-1 with TRBJ2-1; D may be TRBD2 (5 bases). V was trimmed by 4 bases and J by 4 bases, leaving 11 bases between them. Germline V CDR1 and CDR2: SQVTM, ANQGSEA. The CDR3 loop spans 13 amino acids. The CDR3 DNA reads as TGCAGCGTTGTAATACGGACTTACAATGAGCAGTTCTTC. Protein: CSVVIRTYNEQFF.

The chain carries TRBV7-9 and TRBJ2-1; possibly TRBD1 for D (6 bases). Trimming cost V 4 bases and J 10 bases, with 14 bases left between them. Germline-derived CDR1 and CDR2 are SEHNR and FQNEAQ (reference sequence). CDR3 size: 13 residues. CDR3 amino acids: CASSSLPGQEQFF. CDR3 nucleotide sequence: TGTGCCAGCAGCTCACTACCGGGACAAGAGCAGTTCTTC.

The chain employs TRBV29-1 and TRBJ2-1, with D perhaps matching TRBD1 (5 bases). V was pared by 7 bases and J by 4 bases, with 20 bases between. The CDR3 has 15 residues. In germline, CDR1 is SQVTM, CDR2 ANQGSEA. CDR3 sequence: CSAAMGAGHYNEQFF. DNA of the CDR3: TGCAGCGCTGCGATGGGTGCAGGGCATTACAATGAGCAGTTCTTC.

The J gene is TRBJ1-5, the V gene TRBV7-9; D not resolved. Germline-derived CDR1 and CDR2 are SEHNR and FQNEAQ (reference sequence). Trimming took 2 bases from V and 1 from J, leaving 6 bases between them. This CDR3 spans 14 amino acids. CDR3 bases: TGTGCCAGCAGCTTAACCCCCAGCAATCAGCCCCAGCATTTT. Encoded protein: CASSLTPSNQPQHF. The variable domain in full, with the rest retrieved from reference TRBV7-9 and TRBJ1-5, is DTGVSQNPRHKITKRGQNVTFRCDPISEHNRLYWYRQTLGQGPEFLTYFQNEAQLEKSRLLSDRFSAERPKGSFSTLEIQRTEQGDSAMYLCASSLTPSNQPQHFGDGTRLSIL.

The chain is built from TRBV7-8 and TRBJ2-7; 10 nucleotides line up with TRBD2. CDR3 size: 16 residues. V lost 5 bases to trimming and J lost 4 bases; unmatched junction nucleotides: 11. Germline CDR1 is SGHVS and CDR2 is FQNEAQ. CDR3 sequence (DNA): TGTGCCAGCAGCCCCCTCCTAGCGGGAGAGCTTTACGAGCAGTACTTC. Translating it yields CASSPLLAGELYEQYF.

V usage is TRBV5-8 and J usage is TRBJ2-7; D may match TRBD1 or TRBD2 (5 bases each). V lost 4 bases, J lost 2 bases, and 7 bases lay in between. Germline-derived CDR1 and CDR2 are SGHTS and YDEGEE. The CDR3 is 12 amino acids. The CDR3 loop reads CASSLGAYEQYF. Written as DNA, the CDR3 is TGTGCCAGCAGCCTGGGGGCCTACGAGCAGTACTTC.

For this clone: This sample also contains other DNA sequences that code for the same CDR3. In nucleotides, the CDR3 is TGTGCCAGCAGTTTAGCAGGGGGCTTCTACGAGCAGTACTTC. It is translated as CASSLAGGFYEQYF. The chain is built from TRBV27 and TRBJ2-7, with 8 bases identical to TRBD1. From germline, CDR1 is MNHEY and CDR2 SMNVEV (reference sequence). CDR3 length: 14 amino acids. V gave up 2 bases and J gave up 3 bases; unmatched junction bases: 3.

V and J are TRBV18 and TRBJ1-1, with 7 positions matching TRBD1. CDR1 and CDR2 (germline): KGHSH, LQKENI. CDR3 length equals 18 residues. Losses at the gene ends were 6 bases for V and 0 bases for J; bases not matched to a gene: 16. CDR3: CASSPTRGDSWMNTEAFF. In DNA form, the CDR3 reads TGTGCCAGCTCCCCGACTCGGGGGGACAGTTGGATGAACACTGAAGCTTTCTTT.

This chain uses TRBV4-1 with TRBJ2-2; D remains ambiguous. This CDR3 spans 17 amino acids. CDR1 MGHRA and CDR2 YSYEKL come from the germline V gene. V lost 4 bases and J 5 bases, leaving 20 bases between the germline ends. CDR3: CASSLMGNIQVTGELFF. CDR3 sequence (DNA): TGCGCCAGCAGCCTTATGGGGAACATCCAGGTAACCGGGGAGCTGTTTTTT.

The sample holds one count of this clone. The chain is built from TRBV28 and TRBJ2-1; D is perhaps TRBD1 or TRBD2 (6 bases each). This CDR3 contains 13 residues. V gave up 4 bases and J gave up 8 bases, with 12 bases separating them. The germline gives CDR1 MDHEN, CDR2 SYDVKM. The CDR3 nucleotides are TGTGCCAGCAGTTACTGGGGGGCAGATGAGCAGTTCTTC. Translating gives CASSYWGADEQFF.

The chain recombines TRBV7-9 with TRBJ1-3; the match to TRBD1 covers 7 bases. CDR1 is SEHNR and CDR2 is FQNEAQ in the germline V gene (reference sequence). The CDR3 is 18 amino acids. V was clipped by 5 bases and J by 2 bases; unmatched bases: 15. The CDR3 here is CASSHSLRQGLTGNTIYF. The CDR3 bases are TGTGCCAGCAGCCATTCGCTAAGACAGGGACTTACTGGAAACACCATATATTTT.

This chain connects TRBV15 to TRBJ2-5; D perhaps matches TRBD1 (6 bases). In germline, CDR1 is LNHNV, CDR2 YYDKDF (reference sequence). V dropped 5 bases and J dropped 0 bases, with 16 bases sitting between them. This CDR3 has 16 residues. The CDR3 protein is CATSAHGDTNQETQYF. Here the CDR3 DNA reads TGTGCCACCAGCGCGCATGGGGACACCAACCAAGAGACCCAGTACTTC.

On this clone itself: Other DNA sequences in the sample encode the same CDR3. This chain links TRBV28 with TRBJ2-7, with 9 bases lining up with TRBD1. This CDR3 comprises 14 residues. The ends lost 6 bases at V and 2 bases at J; junction bases unmatched: 5. Germline CDR1 is MDHEN and CDR2 is SYDVKM. CDR3 protein: CASSSGTGPYEQYF. CDR3 DNA sequence: TGTGCCAGCAGCTCCGGGACAGGGCCCTACGAGCAGTACTTC.

The chain has TRBV5-1 and TRBJ2-7; 10 nucleotides agree with TRBD2. The CDR3 runs to 15 residues. With 1 base clipped from V and 4 bases from J, the junction kept 5 bases outside the gene matches. In germline, CDR1 is SGHRS, CDR2 YFSETQ. CDR3 bases: TGCGCCAGCAGCTTGTGGGCTAGCGGGAGTTACGAGCAGTACTTC. Residues: CASSLWASGSYEQYF.

The rearrangement joins TRBV5-6 to TRBJ2-7, with D uncertain. Deletions cut 0 bases from V and 7 bases from J, with 23 bases between. This CDR3 contains 17 residues. In germline, CDR1 is SGHDT, CDR2 YYEEEE. The CDR3 DNA reads as TGTGCCAGCAGCTTGGGGGGTAGGCCGGCGATGATCGAGGAGCAGTACTTC. Amino acids: CASSLGGRPAMIEEQYF.

This chain joins TRBV27 and TRBJ2-3, with TRBD1 identical over 8 bases. The V gene end was trimmed by 2 bases and the J gene end by 5 bases; junction bases not matched to a gene: 9. Germline V gene sequence: CDR1 MNHEY, CDR2 SMNVEV (reference sequence). The CDR3 is 16 residues long. CDR3 sequence (DNA): TGTGCCAGCAGTTTACGGACAGGGATAGTCCAAGATACGCAGTATTTT. Translated: CASSLRTGIVQDTQYF.

V usage is TRBV4-1 and J usage is TRBJ2-2; 11 nucleotides agree with TRBD1. This CDR3 is built from 16 residues. Per germline, CDR1 MGHRA and CDR2 YSYEKL. V shed 4 bases and J 6 bases; nucleotides not matched to a gene: 7. CDR3 residues: CASSPRTGGRPGELFF. The CDR3 coding sequence is TGCGCCAGCAGCCCCCGGACAGGGGGCCGCCCCGGGGAGCTGTTTTTT.

This chain links TRBV29-1 with TRBJ2-3, with 8 bases lining up with TRBD1. With V trimmed by 7 bases and J by 2 bases, 5 bases remained unmatched. This CDR3 comprises 13 residues. Germline V CDR1 and CDR2: SQVTM, ANQGSEA. The CDR3 DNA follows: TGCAGCGCCGACAGGGGTGACACAGATACGCAGTATTTT. Translation: CSADRGDTDTQYF.

The chain couples TRBV30 to TRBJ2-7, with D unresolved. The CDR3 runs to 13 residues. V was trimmed by 3 bases and J by 5 bases, leaving 14 bases between them. Germline V gene lookup returns CDR1 GTSNPN and CDR2 SVGIG (reference sequence). The CDR3 is CAWRVTGANEQYF. The CDR3 bases are TGTGCCTGGAGAGTGACGGGTGCTAACGAGCAGTACTTC.

V and J are TRBV7-6 and TRBJ2-7; D is uncertain. CDR3 length: 14 amino acids. V dropped 3 bases and J dropped 3 bases, with 12 bases sitting between them. Germline V gene sequence: CDR1 SGHVS, CDR2 FNYEAQ. The CDR3 loop reads CASSFGQKNYEQYF. The CDR3 nucleotides are TGTGCCAGCAGCTTTGGGCAGAAGAACTACGAGCAGTACTTC.

Written as DNA, the CDR3 is TGTGCCAGCAGTTTACGGGGGCTAGGATTGTATGGCTACACCTTC. It encodes CASSLRGLGLYGYTF. The genes are TRBV27 and TRBJ1-2; perhaps TRBD1 as D (6 bases). CDR1 and CDR2 (germline): MNHEY, SMNVEV (reference sequence). CDR3 length: 15 amino acids. Trimming took 2 bases from V and 5 from J, leaving 15 bases between them.

The chain carries TRBV2 and TRBJ1-2; 10 bases align to TRBD1. Germline CDR1 and CDR2: SNHLY and FYNNEI. The junction had 5 bases not matched to a gene; V was cut back by 8 bases and J by 14 bases. The CDR3 sequence is 10 residues long. The CDR3 protein is CASGQGDKTF. CDR3 nucleotides: TGTGCCAGCGGACAGGGGGACAAAACCTTC.

The chain employs TRBV7-2 and TRBJ2-7; 7 nucleotides align to TRBD2. In germline, CDR1 is SGHTA, CDR2 FQGNSA. The V segment lost 4 bases and the J segment 0 bases; nucleotides outside the gene matches: 0. The CDR3 runs to 13 residues. The CDR3 DNA sequence: TGTGCCAGCAGCTGGGGGGGCTCCTACGAGCAGTACTTC. It specifies CASSWGGSYEQYF.

V is TRBV5-6 and J is TRBJ2-7, with 8 bases identical to TRBD1. Per the germline V gene, CDR1 is SGHDT and CDR2 is YYEEEE. The V gene end was trimmed by 0 bases and the J gene end by 5 bases; junction bases not matched to a gene: 4. This CDR3 spans 14 amino acids. The CDR3 coding sequence is TGTGCCAGCAGCTTGGCAGGGGGCGAGGACGAGCAGTACTTC. Protein sequence: CASSLAGGEDEQYF.